Only a few counts were recorded for the clone carrying this T cell receptor (beta chain). Its antigen is unidentified. Germline CDR1 is KGHSH and CDR2 is LQKENI. The V and J ends lost 6 bases and 0 bases respectively, with 15 bases between them. The CDR3 is 17 amino acids. These data are taken from a study of blood T cells in healthy people across ages. Points from the study as a whole: Per-million-T-cell TCR beta diversity fell roughly linearly with age.

With a J-beta primer mix and a sample-barcoded 5' primer, a second PCR ran about 7 to 12 cycles. With 12 random nucleotides, a template-switch adaptor tagged each individual cDNA molecule. Every sample gave at least 2.5 million paired-end reads containing CDR3. TCRdb reprocessed the 5' RACE reads via MiXCR and lists one record per CDR3 protein. The data contain hundreds of thousands of distinct CDR3 sequences, just over 55% of them singletons. Sequences were obtained from blood. The rearrangement uses TRBV18 and TRBJ2-6; a possible D gene is TRBD1 (6 bases). The receptor comes from a man aged 40-50 years in good health. The DNA of the CDR3 is TGTGCCAGCTCGCCCTACGGACAGACCTCTGGGGCCAACGTCCTGACTTTC. It codes for CASSPYGQTSGANVLTF.